This T cell receptor (beta chain) was recorded in a study of cytomegalovirus exposure and HLA in healthy donors. Study information: The same platform as the approximately 640 first-cohort repertoires was used for the 100 to 150 validation repertoires, a later analysis reported. Study results and caveats: TCR clusters originating in the first cohort tended to co-occur in the 120 validation repertoires, according to a later analysis. Among TCR sequences, most were rare, though some public TCRs appeared in many donors.

V lost 2 bases to trimming and J lost 5 bases, with 8 bases between them. The CDR3 has 13 amino acids. Per the germline V gene, CDR1 is MNHEY and CDR2 is SVGAGI. This table comes from immunoSEQ multiplex PCR, and its TCRdb copy is limited to in-frame clones, with some not included. Here the sample spans about 180,000 clones, roughly 85% being singletons. A remark on this clone: Its antigen is not known.

This chain joins TRBV6-5 and TRBJ2-3, with D unresolved. The TCR was taken from a man in his late teens or twenties in good health and CMV-seropositive. Specimen: PBMCs. CDR3 sequence reads: CASSYRLKDTQYF. CDR3 nucleotides: TGTGCCAGCAGTTACCGACTCAAAGATACGCAGTATTTT.